This T cell receptor (beta chain) is drawn from a study of shared clonotypes between healthy human individuals. In the study overall: Researchers assigned three CD4 naive, three CD4 memory, two CD8 naive and one CD8 memory plate to each donor. Study findings and constraints: Shared clonotypes across all four donors exceeded non-shared ones in generation probability. A handful of donors had around 5% of their naive CD4 clonotypes in common.

About this clone itself: The antigen is undetermined.

Generated by immunoSEQ multiplex PCR, the TCRdb table keeps only in-frame clones and is missing some. Among 2 million or so clones listed, around 95% were seen once. CDR3 length equals 14 residues. Trimming took off 3 bases at V and 2 bases at J, with 11 bases between the two ends. The V gene's germline CDR1 is GTSNPN and CDR2 SVGIG (reference sequence). The material sequenced was naive CD4+ T cells sorted from blood. Regarding subset: CD45RA+ positively selected. The receptor's source is a man aged 18 to 30 in good health. The chain uses TRBV30 and TRBJ1-3; tentative D call: TRBD1 (5 bases). The CDR3 sequence: CAWSPRGAGNTIYF. CDR3 sequence (DNA): TGTGCCTGGAGCCCTCGAGGGGCTGGAAACACCATATATTTT.